These T cell receptor beta chains were read from a single sample in a study of blood T cell repertoires in COVID-19. The data were produced by immunoSEQ multiplex PCR, yet TCRdb's version contains in-frame clones alone and is incomplete. The profile covers some 250,000 clones, with around 84% appearing a single time and more than 6.5% taken by the ten largest. The sequenced material came from peripheral blood. The origin of the receptors is a woman in her seventies with active or convalescent COVID-19. CDR3s include the opening cysteine and the closing phenylalanine or tryptophan. Fields, in order: V gene, clone size, D gene, CDR3 length, J gene, CDR3 DNA, CDR3 protein. The D gene is left open where the match is weak. Not every row has a clone size; where given, it reads once, few, many or a size class.

V gene: TRBV5-8; clone size: -; D gene: -; CDR3 length: 15; J gene: TRBJ1-5; CDR3 DNA: TGTGCCAGCAGCTTGATGAGGGTGAGCAATCAGCCCCAGCATTTT; CDR3 protein: CASSLMRVSNQPQHF
V gene: TRBV13; clone size: -; D gene: -; CDR3 length: 16; J gene: TRBJ1-3; CDR3 DNA: TGTGCCAGCAGCTTAGGACAGGGAATAACTGGAAACACCATATATTTT; CDR3 protein: CASSLGQGITGNTIYF
V gene: TRBV2; clone size: -; D gene: -; CDR3 length: 15; J gene: TRBJ1-2; CDR3 DNA: TGTGCCAGCAGTGAAGCGGAGGGCCCAAACTATGGCTACACCTTC; CDR3 protein: CASSEAEGPNYGYTF
V gene: TRBV5-1; clone size: -; D gene: -; CDR3 length: 14; J gene: TRBJ1-2; CDR3 DNA: TGCGCCAGCAGACCCCCGGTAGAGGACTATGGCTACACCTTC; CDR3 protein: CASRPPVEDYGYTF
V gene: TRBV18; clone size: -; D gene: TRBD1; CDR3 length: 15; J gene: TRBJ1-5; CDR3 DNA: TGTGCCAGCTCACCGAGGGGACAGAGGAATCAGCCCCAGCATTTT; CDR3 protein: CASSPRGQRNQPQHF
V gene: TRBV5-1; clone size: -; D gene: -; CDR3 length: 14; J gene: TRBJ1-1; CDR3 DNA: TGCGCCAGCAGCTTGGAATGGGCATCCACTGAAGCTTTCTTT; CDR3 protein: CASSLEWASTEAFF
V gene: TRBV10-1; clone size: -; D gene: TRBD2; CDR3 length: 15; J gene: TRBJ2-3; CDR3 DNA: TGCGCCAGCAGTGAAGTAGGACTAGCGGGGGATACGCAGTATTTT; CDR3 protein: CASSEVGLAGDTQYF
V gene: TRBV15; clone size: -; D gene: TRBD1; CDR3 length: 14; J gene: TRBJ1-2; CDR3 DNA: TGTGCCACCAGCAGAATACAGGGGAACTATGGCTACACCTTC; CDR3 protein: CATSRIQGNYGYTF
V gene: TRBV7-2; clone size: few; D gene: -; CDR3 length: 13; J gene: TRBJ2-7; CDR3 DNA: TGTGCCAGCAGCTTAGAGTCCTCCCGAGTCGGGTACTTC; CDR3 protein: CASSLESSRVGYF
V gene: TRBV18; clone size: -; D gene: TRBD1; CDR3 length: 15; J gene: TRBJ2-3; CDR3 DNA: TGTGCCAGCTCACCACGAACAGGGGGCGCAGATACGCAGTATTTT; CDR3 protein: CASSPRTGGADTQYF
V gene: TRBV2; clone size: -; D gene: TRBD1; CDR3 length: 13; J gene: TRBJ2-7; CDR3 DNA: TGTGCCAGCAGAAGACAGGGGACCTACGAGCAGTACTTC; CDR3 protein: CASRRQGTYEQYF
V gene: TRBV24-1; clone size: -; D gene: -; CDR3 length: 12; J gene: TRBJ1-2; CDR3 DNA: TGTGCCACCAGGGACAGCTCCTATGGCTACACCTTC; CDR3 protein: CATRDSSYGYTF
V gene: TRBV6-6; clone size: -; D gene: -; CDR3 length: 14; J gene: TRBJ1-3; CDR3 DNA: TGTGCCAGCACCTTGACAGAGACTGGAAACACCATATATTTT; CDR3 protein: CASTLTETGNTIYF
V gene: TRBV6-6; clone size: -; D gene: TRBD1; CDR3 length: 14; J gene: TRBJ2-7; CDR3 DNA: TGTGCCAGCAGGGTAGATACAGGGGCCTACGAGCAGTACTTC; CDR3 protein: CASRVDTGAYEQYF
V gene: TRBV7-2; clone size: -; D gene: -; CDR3 length: 15; J gene: TRBJ1-5; CDR3 DNA: TGTGCCAGCAGCTCCACAGGGCCTAGCAATCAGCCCCAGCATTTT; CDR3 protein: CASSSTGPSNQPQHF
V gene: TRBV6-5; clone size: -; D gene: -; CDR3 length: 15; J gene: TRBJ1-5; CDR3 DNA: TGTGCCAGCAGATCCACAGGGACGAGCAATCAGCCCCAGCATTTT; CDR3 protein: CASRSTGTSNQPQHF
V gene: TRBV6-5; clone size: -; D gene: -; CDR3 length: 16; J gene: TRBJ1-2; CDR3 DNA: TGTGCCAGCAGTTTCACGCGGGTTTCGCTTAACTATGGCTACACCTTC; CDR3 protein: CASSFTRVSLNYGYTF
V gene: TRBV14; clone size: -; D gene: TRBD1; CDR3 length: 14; J gene: TRBJ1-2; CDR3 DNA: TGTGCCAGCAGCCAGATGACAGGGGACTATGGCTACACCTTC; CDR3 protein: CASSQMTGDYGYTF
V gene: TRBV7-8; clone size: -; D gene: TRBD1; CDR3 length: 14; J gene: TRBJ2-7; CDR3 DNA: TGTGCCAGCAGCTTAGGGACAGGGCTATACGAGCAGTACTTC; CDR3 protein: CASSLGTGLYEQYF
V gene: TRBV27; clone size: -; D gene: -; CDR3 length: 16; J gene: TRBJ2-1; CDR3 DNA: TGTGCCAGCAGTCCCCTGGCAGTTATCTCCTACAATGAGCAGTTCTTC; CDR3 protein: CASSPLAVISYNEQFF
V gene: TRBV12-3/TRBV12-4; clone size: -; D gene: -; CDR3 length: 13; J gene: TRBJ2-5; CDR3 DNA: TGTGCCAGCAGTTCCCTCGGGGGAGAGACCCAGTACTTC; CDR3 protein: CASSSLGGETQYF
V gene: TRBV10-3; clone size: -; D gene: TRBD2; CDR3 length: 13; J gene: TRBJ2-1; CDR3 DNA: TGTGCCATCAGTGCCGGGGGGTTGGATGAGCAGTTCTTC; CDR3 protein: CAISAGGLDEQFF
V gene: TRBV10-3; clone size: -; D gene: -; CDR3 length: 14; J gene: TRBJ1-1; CDR3 DNA: TGTGCCATCAAGGGGGAGGGGATAGTCACTGAAGCTTTCTTT; CDR3 protein: CAIKGEGIVTEAFF
V gene: TRBV7-9; clone size: -; D gene: TRBD1; CDR3 length: 15; J gene: TRBJ1-5; CDR3 DNA: TGTGCCAGCAGCGCGACAGGGTTTAGCAATCAGCCCCAGCATTTT; CDR3 protein: CASSATGFSNQPQHF
V gene: TRBV6-5; clone size: -; D gene: TRBD2; CDR3 length: 13; J gene: TRBJ2-3; CDR3 DNA: TGTGCCAGCTCCCTGGGGGAGGGGAGTACGCAGTATTTT; CDR3 protein: CASSLGEGSTQYF